These 32 T cell receptor beta chains originate from one sample sequenced in a study of PD-1 blockade in mismatch repair-deficient tumors. The table came from immunoSEQ multiplex PCR; TCRdb's copy has only in-frame clones and leaves some out. The sample contains some 110,000 clones, approximately 80% of which appear only once. The sequenced sample was peripheral blood, obtained roughly 60 weeks after starting pembrolizumab. Every receptor here comes from an adult with mismatch repair-deficient cancer.

This chain connects TRBV4-3 to TRBJ2-1; D may be TRBD1 (6 bases). V dropped 0 bases and J dropped 7 bases, with 13 bases sitting between them. CDR1 LGHNA and CDR2 YSLEER come from the germline V gene. The length of the CDR3 is 15 residues. Here the CDR3 reads CASSQEASRGNEQFF. CDR3 in DNA: TGCGCCAGCAGCCAAGAGGCTAGCAGGGGAAATGAGCAGTTCTTC.

The rearrangement uses TRBV27 and TRBJ2-7; D is possibly TRBD1 or TRBD2 (5 bases each). This CDR3 is 14 amino acids long. V was clipped by 6 bases and J by 6 bases, with 18 bases between them. Germline V gene sequence: CDR1 MNHEY, CDR2 SMNVEV (reference sequence). CDR3 residues: CASRLTTRGSEQYF. In DNA form, the CDR3 reads TGTGCCAGCAGACTAACCACCCGGGGCTCCGAGCAGTACTTC.

This clone was detected ten times or more. The chain links TRBV7-9 to TRBJ2-1; no definite D call. Germline CDR1 and CDR2: SEHNR and FQNEAQ (reference sequence). The CDR3 spans 13 residues. V shed 0 bases and J shed 6 bases, with 6 bases lying between them. CDR3 nucleotide sequence: TGTGCCAGCAGCTTAGCTAGGGTCAATGAGCAGTTCTTC. Protein sequence: CASSLARVNEQFF.

This chain uses TRBV30 with TRBJ1-1, with D tentatively TRBD1 (6 bases). This CDR3 has 13 amino acids. Deletions cut 3 bases from V and 0 bases from J, with 8 bases between. Germline V lookup: CDR1 GTSNPN, CDR2 SVGIG (reference sequence). The CDR3 here is CAWRGQLNTEAFF. CDR3 DNA: TGTGCCTGGAGAGGACAGCTGAACACTGAAGCTTTCTTT.

The chain has TRBV23-1 and TRBJ2-1; tentative D call: TRBD2 (5 bases). TRBV23-1 has ORF status, its function being uncertain. The V end was cut by 4 bases, the J end by 8 bases, with 12 bases between. CDR3 length: 13 amino acids. CDR3 coding DNA: TGCGCCAGCAGTCTCCTCACGGAGGATGAGCAGTTCTTC. Translating it yields CASSLLTEDEQFF.

This chain joins TRBV5-1 and TRBJ2-2, with 12 bases lining up with TRBD2. Germline assignment: CDR1 SGHRS and CDR2 YFSETQ. J lost 5 bases, V lost 3 bases, and 8 bases had no gene match. The CDR3 totals 17 residues. The CDR3 bases are TGCGCCAGCAGCTGGACTAGCGGGATGGTTTGGACCGGGGAGCTGTTTTTT. This gives the protein CASSWTSGMVWTGELFF.

This clone showed up just once. V and J are TRBV2 and TRBJ2-5; D assignment may be TRBD1 or TRBD2 (5 bases each). Trimming removed 10 bases from V and 2 bases from J, with 14 bases in between. The CDR3 runs 13 residues. The germline CDR1 and CDR2 sequences are SNHLY and FYNNEI. CDR3 in amino acids: CAITRGLQETQYF. In DNA form, the CDR3 reads TGTGCCATCACGAGGGGCCTACAAGAGACCCAGTACTTC.

The genes are TRBV19 and TRBJ2-2; possibly TRBD1 for D (5 bases). Trimming shortened V by 7 bases and J by 6 bases, and 12 bases separated the two germline ends. The length of the CDR3 is 13 residues. The germline gives CDR1 LNHDA, CDR2 SQIVND (reference sequence). Here the CDR3 reads CASKPQGPGELFF. For the CDR3, the DNA is TGTGCCAGTAAACCGCAGGGTCCCGGGGAGCTGTTTTTT.

V gene TRBV14 combines with J gene TRBJ2-3; 8 positions match TRBD2. The CDR3 runs to 17 residues. Losses at the gene ends were 3 bases for V and 2 bases for J; bases not matched to a gene: 10. Germline CDR1 reads SGHDN; CDR2 reads FVKESK. In DNA, the CDR3 is TGTGCCAGCAGCCAGCTTTCTAGCGGGCGCGACACAGATACGCAGTATTTT. Translating gives CASSQLSSGRDTDTQYF.

This clone is a singleton in its sample. The CDR3: CASSTTDTNEKLFF. CDR3 nucleotides: TGTGCCAGCAGTACGACAGATACTAATGAAAAACTGTTTTTT. V gene TRBV6-5 combines with J gene TRBJ1-4; D is perhaps TRBD1 (5 bases). The ends were cut back, 5 bases at V and 2 bases at J, with 9 bases in the middle. The germline CDR1 and CDR2 sequences are MNHEY and SVGAGI. The CDR3 runs 14 residues.

The chain uses TRBV5-1 and TRBJ2-3, with D perhaps TRBD1 (5 bases). V was trimmed by 4 bases and J by 0 bases, leaving 12 bases between them. Per the germline V gene, CDR1 is SGHRS and CDR2 is YFSETQ. The CDR3 length is 15 residues. This chain's CDR3 is CASSPGDSSTDTQYF. The CDR3 DNA follows: TGCGCCAGCAGCCCGGGTGACAGTAGCACAGATACGCAGTATTTT.

The chain couples TRBV5-1 to TRBJ2-2; D remains unclear. The germline CDR1 and CDR2 sequences are SGHRS and YFSETQ. The CDR3 is 16 residues long. V lost 0 bases and J 1 base, leaving 10 bases between the germline ends. The chain's CDR3 is CASSLELTQNTGELFF. The CDR3 DNA reads as TGCGCCAGCAGCTTGGAACTGACCCAGAACACCGGGGAGCTGTTTTTT. Full variable domain (outside the CDR3, taken from reference TRBV5-1 and TRBJ2-2): KAGVTQTPRYLIKTRGQQVTLSCSPISGHRSVSWYQQTPGQGLQFLFEYFSETQRNKGNFPGRFSGRQFSNSRSEMNVSTLELGDSALYLCASSLELTQNTGELFFGEGSRLTVL.

Regarding this clone: At one end, the junction sequence differs from germline, possibly due to a read error. V gene TRBV18 combines with J gene TRBJ2-7; D remains unclear. The CDR3 extends over 15 amino acids. The germline gives CDR1 KGHSH, CDR2 LQKENI. The CDR3 DNA is TGTGCCAGCTCACCAGGAGTTCCGGGCTCCTACGAGCAGTGCTTC. It encodes CASSPGVPGSYEQCF.

V is TRBV4-3 and J is TRBJ2-1, with D perhaps TRBD2 (6 bases). CDR3 length: 16 amino acids. The germline CDR1 and CDR2 sequences are LGHNA and YSLEER. Trimming shortened V by 1 base and J by 6 bases, and 16 bases separated the two germline ends. The CDR3 DNA follows: TGCGCCAGCAGCCAAGTAACCGGGAGTTGGAGCAATGAGCAGTTCTTC. It encodes CASSQVTGSWSNEQFF.

The chain links TRBV2 to TRBJ2-3, with 11 bases fitting TRBD2. The V and J ends lost 1 base and 0 bases, in that order; junction bases with no gene match: 0. The CDR3 is made up of 16 amino acids. The germline gives CDR1 SNHLY, CDR2 FYNNEI. This CDR3 reads CASSEGTSGSTDTQYF. CDR3 nucleotides: TGTGCCAGCAGTGAAGGGACTAGCGGGAGCACAGATACGCAGTATTTT.

This clone showed up just once. Different DNA sequences within this sample yield the same CDR3. The chain has TRBV5-1 and TRBJ2-5; D remains unclear. This CDR3 contains 13 residues. Deletions cut 0 bases from V and 4 bases from J, with 7 bases between. Germline CDR1 reads SGHRS; CDR2 reads YFSETQ. The CDR3 here is CASSLAGVETQYF. CDR3 nucleotide sequence: TGCGCCAGCAGCTTGGCGGGCGTAGAGACCCAGTACTTC.

V gene TRBV6-5 combines with J gene TRBJ2-7, with D perhaps matching TRBD1 or TRBD2 (6 bases each). The CDR3 consists of 15 residues. Trimming removed 6 bases at V and 3 bases at J, with 18 bases between. Germline CDR1 MNHEY, CDR2 SVGAGI. DNA for the CDR3: TGTGCCAGCAGCCGGCGGGACAAAGGATACTACGAGCAGTACTTC. Translated, it gives CASSRRDKGYYEQYF.

Comment on this clone: The junction differs from germline at one of its ends, possibly a read error. The rearrangement joins TRBV12-5 to TRBJ2-7; 16 bases match TRBD2. CDR1 and CDR2 (germline): LGHNT, FRNRAP. CDR3 length: 13 amino acids. DNA for the CDR3: TGTGCTAGTGGTTTTGGGACTAGCGGGAGGGCGTTCTTC. Translating it yields CASGFGTSGRAFF.

This clone was seen a few times. The V gene is TRBV28, the J gene TRBJ1-2, with unresolved D. The V end was cut by 6 bases, the J end by 8 bases, with 10 bases between. Germline loops: CDR1 MDHEN, CDR2 SYDVKM. The CDR3 consists of 11 residues. The CDR3 DNA sequence: TGTGCCAGCAGGTCTAGATGGGGCTACACCTTC. Its protein product is CASRSRWGYTF.

This clone was detected a few times. This chain uses TRBV11-2 with TRBJ1-2, with D possibly matching TRBD1 (5 bases). There are 14 residues in the CDR3. V was shortened by 5 bases and J by 8 bases, with 18 bases between the two germline ends. Germline lookup yields CDR1 SGHAT and CDR2 FQNNGV. CDR3 nucleotides: TGTGCCAGCAGCATCGTTGGGACGCCGGGGGGCTACACCTTC. Translating gives CASSIVGTPGGYTF.

The genes are TRBV7-3 and TRBJ2-7; D possibly matches TRBD1 or TRBD2 (7 bases each). This CDR3 is 14 amino acids long. Trimming removed 5 bases at V and 7 bases at J, with 18 bases between. Germline values: CDR1 SGHTA, CDR2 FQGTGA. The chain's CDR3 is CASSPRTRGLEQYF. In DNA, the CDR3 is TGTGCCAGCAGCCCGCGGACTAGGGGGCTAGAGCAGTACTTC.

V is TRBV5-1 and J is TRBJ2-1, with 15 bases matching TRBD2. J gave up 5 bases and V 4 bases, and 7 bases lay outside the gene matches. The CDR3 contains 17 residues. Germline assignment: CDR1 SGHRS and CDR2 YFSETQ. The DNA for the CDR3 is TGCGCCAGCAGCCCGGAGGGACTAGCGGGAGGCCACAATGAGCAGTTCTTC. It translates to CASSPEGLAGGHNEQFF.

The chain links TRBV5-1 to TRBJ2-7; 7 bases align to TRBD2. Germline CDR1 is SGHRS and CDR2 is YFSETQ. With V trimmed by 0 bases and J by 5 bases, 8 bases remained unmatched. The CDR3 consists of 15 residues. CDR3: CASSLVGGSIDEQYF. Written as DNA, the CDR3 is TGCGCCAGCAGCTTGGTGGGCGGGAGTATCGACGAGCAGTACTTC.

As to this clone: A much larger clone sits a single nucleotide away, making a read error possible. This CDR3 is also generated by other DNA sequences in the sample. The chain employs TRBV7-2 and TRBJ2-7; D may be TRBD2 (5 bases). The CDR3 is 15 residues long. Trimming pared 5 bases from V and 0 bases from J, leaving 14 bases between. The germline gives CDR1 SGHTA, CDR2 FQGNSA. The CDR3 DNA reads as TGTGCCAGCAGCACGGGATTAGCGTACTCCTACGAGCAGTACTTC. Its protein is CASSTGLAYSYEQYF.

This clone was detected a few times. The chain couples TRBV2 to TRBJ2-7; 9 bases are a match to TRBD1. Germline V gene sequence: CDR1 SNHLY, CDR2 FYNNEI. J gave up 4 bases and V 3 bases, and 7 bases lay outside the gene matches. This CDR3 is built from 15 residues. The CDR3 reads CASSEYGQGTYEQYF. The CDR3 bases are TGTGCCAGCAGTGAGTATGGACAGGGGACATACGAGCAGTACTTC.

This chain connects TRBV25-1 to TRBJ1-4; no definite D call. With 2 bases removed from V and 0 bases from J, the gap between germline ends came to 13 bases. This CDR3 has 17 amino acids. Germline CDR1 is MGHDK and CDR2 is SYGVNS. CDR3 sequence reads: CASSERVVGATNEKLFF. The DNA for the CDR3 is TGTGCCAGCAGTGAAAGGGTTGTTGGGGCAACTAATGAAAAACTGTTTTTT.

The rearrangement uses TRBV5-1 and TRBJ1-1, with D unresolved. The germline V gene has CDR1 SGHRS and CDR2 YFSETQ. The CDR3 contains 14 residues. V was shortened by 0 bases and J by 1 base, with 7 bases between the two germline ends. CDR3 residues: CASSLGWANTEAFF. For the CDR3, the DNA is TGCGCCAGCAGCTTGGGGTGGGCGAACACTGAAGCTTTCTTT.

The sample holds many counts of this clone. The chain employs TRBV7-2 and TRBJ1-5; D ambiguous. The germline V and J ends were trimmed by 0 bases and 4 bases, with 7 bases remaining between them. This CDR3 comprises 14 residues. Germline V gene sequence: CDR1 SGHTA, CDR2 FQGNSA. CDR3 coding DNA: TGTGCCAGCAGCTTAGCCGCCAGTAATCAGCCCCAGCATTTT. This translates into CASSLAASNQPQHF. The entire variable domain, with the rest obtained from reference TRBV7-2 and TRBJ1-5, is as follows: GAGVSQSPSNKVTEKGKDVELRCDPISGHTALYWYRQSLGQGLEFLIYFQGNSAPDKSGLPSDRFSAERTGGSVSTLTIQRTQQEDSAVYLCASSLAASNQPQHFGDGTRLSIL.

The chain couples TRBV9 to TRBJ2-2; D is uncertain. Trimming cost V 0 bases and J 5 bases, with 11 bases left between them. CDR1 is SGDLS, CDR2 YYNGEE, per germline. The CDR3 covers 15 residues. The CDR3, as DNA: TGTGCCAGCAGCGTAGCCTCTAGGCCGACCGGGGAGCTGTTTTTT. Translating gives CASSVASRPTGELFF.

The CDR3 spells CASSANRGTGELFF. The CDR3 bases are TGTGCCAGCAGCGCCAATCGGGGGACCGGGGAGCTGTTTTTT. This chain connects TRBV11-3 to TRBJ2-2; D might be TRBD2 (6 bases). The germline gives CDR1 SGHNT, CDR2 YENEEA. Between the trimmed V and J ends, which lost 5 bases and 5 bases, there was a span of 12 bases. The CDR3 runs to 14 residues.

The chain combines TRBV10-3 with TRBJ2-1; 13 nucleotides line up with TRBD2. Germline CDR1 reads ENHRY; CDR2 reads SYGVKD. This CDR3 is 16 amino acids long. J was trimmed by 2 bases and V by 6 bases; bases with no gene match: 4. CDR3 in DNA: TGTGCCATCAGCCAGGGACTAGCGGGAACCTACAATGAGCAGTTCTTC. Its protein is CAISQGLAGTYNEQFF.

The chain is built from TRBV18 and TRBJ2-7; perhaps TRBD1 as D (7 bases). Germline V gene data show CDR1 as KGHSH and CDR2 as LQKENI. V lost 5 bases to trimming and J lost 0 bases, with 11 bases between them. The CDR3 has 14 amino acids. CDR3 region: CASSSGGSSYEQYF. CDR3 sequence (DNA): TGTGCCAGCTCATCAGGGGGGAGCTCCTACGAGCAGTACTTC.